This record concerns one TCR beta chain sequence. Profiled with immunoSEQ multiplex PCR; TCRdb holds only in-frame clones, not every one. The table lists approximately 43,000 clones, roughly 87% of them singletons. The germline CDR1 and CDR2 sequences are SGDLS and YYNGEE. The length of the CDR3 is 14 residues. The junction had 5 bases not matched to a gene; V was cut back by 4 bases and J by 6 bases. The data were obtained in a study of T cell changes during pregnancy in multiple sclerosis. This clonotype was sampled from a female donor with multiple sclerosis, enrolled in a pregnancy study. This chain joins TRBV9 and TRBJ1-5, with TRBD1 matching over 9 bases. Sample: CD8+ T cells from peripheral blood mononuclear cells, taken in the first trimester of pregnancy. The CDR3 is CASSPGQGSQPQHF. The CDR3 DNA reads TGTGCCAGCAGCCCTGGACAGGGGAGTCAGCCCCAGCATTTT.